These 21 T cell receptor beta chains originate from one sample sequenced in a study of cytomegalovirus exposure and HLA in healthy donors. Produced via immunoSEQ multiplex PCR; TCRdb's table is partial and in-frame only. The sample has 200,000 or so clones; more than 65% are singletons. Sequences were obtained from PBMCs. The receptors were sampled from a woman in her twenties or thirties in good health and CMV-seropositive.

The chain couples TRBV4-1 to TRBJ2-1, with 10 positions matching TRBD2. Trimming cost V 4 bases and J 2 bases; bases outside gene matches: 2. Germline V CDR1 and CDR2: MGHRA, YSYEKL. The CDR3 consists of 15 residues. CDR3 DNA sequence: TGCGCCAGCAGCCCCCTAGCGGGAGCCTACAATGAGCAGTTCTTC. Encoded protein: CASSPLAGAYNEQFF.

This clone was observed a single time. The V gene is TRBV2, the J gene TRBJ2-6; D might be TRBD2 (5 bases). The V and J ends lost 6 bases and 0 bases respectively, with 9 bases between them. This CDR3 has 15 residues. CDR1 and CDR2 (germline): SNHLY, FYNNEI. In DNA, the CDR3 is TGTGCCAGCAGCGGGGAGAGCTCTGGGGCCAACGTCCTGACTTTC. As protein: CASSGESSGANVLTF.

The CDR3 region has the DNA TGTGCCAGCAGCTTAGGTACAACTAATGAAAAACTGTTTTTT. As protein: CASSLGTTNEKLFF. This chain links TRBV7-9 with TRBJ1-4, with no clear D. V was cut by 1 base and J by 0 bases, with 3 bases left in between. The CDR3 consists of 14 residues. The germline V gene encodes CDR1 SEHNR and CDR2 FQNEAQ (reference sequence).

The chain has TRBV27 and TRBJ2-1; 7 bases fit TRBD1. There are 13 residues in the CDR3. Germline-derived CDR1 and CDR2 are MNHEY and SMNVEV (reference sequence). V gave up 8 bases and J gave up 9 bases; unmatched junction bases: 10. The CDR3 coding sequence is TGTGCCAGCGCGTCCCCGACAGGGACTGAGCAGTTCTTC. Encoded protein: CASASPTGTEQFF.

The gene calls are TRBV11-3 and TRBJ1-5, with 9 bases aligning to TRBD1. Trimming at V came to 5 bases and at J to 2 bases, leaving 13 bases not matched to a gene. CDR1 and CDR2 (germline): SGHNT, YENEEA. The CDR3 has 18 residues. The CDR3 nucleotides are TGTGCCAGCAGCGTAACAGGGGGCCCCGTTAGGGGCAATCAGCCCCAGCATTTT. It translates to CASSVTGGPVRGNQPQHF.

The V call is TRBV14, the J call TRBJ2-3; TRBD2 matches at 7 bases. There are 17 residues in the CDR3. V was clipped by 1 base and J by 0 bases; unmatched bases: 7. Germline CDR1 is SGHDN and CDR2 is FVKESK. The chain's CDR3 is CASSQALGGSSTDTQYF. The CDR3 region has the DNA TGTGCCAGCAGCCAAGCTCTCGGCGGGAGTAGCACAGATACGCAGTATTTT.

This chain uses TRBV15 with TRBJ2-2; D not resolved. The CDR3 runs 13 residues. Trimming removed 3 bases at V and 5 bases at J, with 7 bases between. CDR1 and CDR2 (germline): LNHNV, YYDKDF (reference sequence). CDR3 residues: CATSRARTGELFF. The CDR3 DNA sequence: TGTGCCACCAGCAGGGCGAGGACCGGGGAGCTGTTTTTT.

This chain uses TRBV19 with TRBJ2-3; tentative D call: TRBD2 (5 bases). In germline, CDR1 is LNHDA, CDR2 SQIVND (reference sequence). The CDR3 consists of 13 residues. The V end lost 5 bases, the J end lost 6 bases, and 12 bases lay between the germline ends. For the CDR3, the DNA is TGTGCCAGTAGTGCAGGACTCCAGGATACGCAGTATTTT. Residues: CASSAGLQDTQYF. The variable domain in full, completed from reference TRBV19 and TRBJ2-3, reads DGGITQSPKYLFRKEGQNVTLSCEQNLNHDAMYWYRQDPGQGLRLIYYSQIVNDFQKGDIAEGYSVSREKKESFPLTVTSAQKNPTAFYLCASSAGLQDTQYFGPGTRLTVL.

The chain uses TRBV11-2 and TRBJ2-2, with a tentative D call TRBD1 (6 bases). Germline V CDR1 and CDR2: SGHAT, FQNNGV. The CDR3 loop spans 16 amino acids. Trimming cost V 3 bases and J 5 bases, with 16 bases left between them. DNA of the CDR3: TGTGCCAGCAGCTTCCCGATTGGGGGCCGGACCGGGGAGCTGTTTTTT. Translating gives CASSFPIGGRTGELFF. Combining the CDR3 with reference TRBV11-2 and TRBJ2-2 gives the whole variable domain EAGVAQSPRYKIIEKRQSVAFWCNPISGHATLYWYQQILGQGPKLLIQFQNNGVVDDSQLPKDRFSAERLKGVDSTLKIQPAKLEDSAVYLCASSFPIGGRTGELFFGEGSRLTVL.

V gene TRBV6-5 combines with J gene TRBJ1-1; D is undetermined. The germline V and J ends were trimmed by 5 bases and 1 base, with 14 bases remaining between them. CDR3 length: 15 amino acids. Looked up from germline, CDR1 is MNHEY and CDR2 is SVGAGI. This CDR3 is CASSPRFLANTEAFF. CDR3 coding DNA: TGTGCCAGCAGTCCGCGGTTCCTTGCGAACACTGAAGCTTTCTTT.

In this sample, this clone turned up a few times. The sample holds other DNA sequences that translate to the same CDR3. The chain uses TRBV7-9 and TRBJ2-2; D is perhaps TRBD1 (6 bases). Deletions cut 5 bases from V and 1 base from J, with 8 bases between. Germline V gives CDR1 SEHNR, CDR2 FQNEAQ (reference sequence). The CDR3 extends over 14 amino acids. The DNA of the CDR3 is TGTGCCAGCAGCCTGGGACAGAACACCGGGGAGCTGTTTTTT. Translated: CASSLGQNTGELFF.

This clone showed up just once. The genes are TRBV5-1 and TRBJ2-5; weak D call: TRBD2 (6 bases). This CDR3 region has 16 residues. Deletions cut 0 bases from V and 1 base from J, with 13 bases between. CDR1 and CDR2 from the germline V gene are SGHRS and YFSETQ. This CDR3 reads CASSLGAGGGQETQYF. The CDR3, as DNA: TGCGCCAGCAGCTTGGGAGCGGGTGGGGGCCAAGAGACCCAGTACTTC.

CDR3 residues: CASSSVNYGYTF. The CDR3 DNA follows: TGTGCCAGCAGTTCGGTCAACTATGGCTACACCTTC. The chain links TRBV6-5 to TRBJ1-2; no clear D. CDR1 is MNHEY, CDR2 SVGAGI, per germline. V was clipped by 4 bases and J by 2 bases, with 5 bases between them. This CDR3 is built from 12 residues.

The chain has TRBV10-3 and TRBJ2-1; TRBD2 might be the D (6 bases). V lost 7 bases and J 7 bases, leaving 14 bases between the germline ends. The CDR3 spans 13 residues. Germline V gene lookup returns CDR1 ENHRY and CDR2 SYGVKD. The DNA of the CDR3 is TGTGCCATCACCGGGAACAGCGGGAATGAGCAGTTCTTC. It is translated as CAITGNSGNEQFF.

This clone has just a few counts. The sample has other DNA sequences that encode this CDR3 too. V usage is TRBV9 and J usage is TRBJ1-1; D call uncertain. Trimming took off 0 bases at V and 2 bases at J, with 5 bases between the two ends. The CDR3 is 13 amino acids. Per germline, CDR1 SGDLS and CDR2 YYNGEE. The CDR3 bases are TGTGCCAGCAGCGTAGACAGAAACACTGAAGCTTTCTTT. Translation: CASSVDRNTEAFF.

CDR3 DNA sequence: TGTGCCAGCAGCGTCGGACTAGCGGCGTACCAAGAGACCCAGTACTTC. It codes for CASSVGLAAYQETQYF. This rearrangement joins TRBV9 to TRBJ2-5; TRBD2 matches 10 bases. Germline loops: CDR1 SGDLS, CDR2 YYNGEE. Losses at the gene ends were 2 bases for V and 0 bases for J; bases not matched to a gene: 4. The CDR3 covers 16 residues.

The chain has TRBV5-1 and TRBJ2-3, with 8 nucleotides matching TRBD2. Losses at the gene ends were 4 bases for V and 2 bases for J; bases not matched to a gene: 9. This CDR3 spans 16 amino acids. Germline CDR1 and CDR2: SGHRS and YFSETQ. This CDR3 reads CASSLRREGNTDTQYF. The CDR3, as DNA: TGCGCCAGCAGCCTGCGACGGGAGGGCAACACAGATACGCAGTATTTT.

The J gene is TRBJ2-1, the V gene TRBV5-1; D ambiguous. V lost 1 base and J lost 6, with 8 bases in between. Germline CDR1 is SGHRS and CDR2 is YFSETQ. There are 13 residues in the CDR3. The CDR3 here is CASSLFERNEQFF. In DNA, the CDR3 is TGCGCCAGCAGCTTGTTCGAGCGCAATGAGCAGTTCTTC.

This chain links TRBV18 with TRBJ2-3; perhaps TRBD1 as D (6 bases). Trimming removed 6 bases at V and 1 base at J, with 14 bases between. CDR1 and CDR2 (germline): KGHSH, LQKENI. CDR3 length: 15 residues. Written as DNA, the CDR3 is TGTGCCAGCTCCCGACGGACAGCCCGCACAGATACGCAGTATTTT. Translated, it gives CASSRRTARTDTQYF.

Concerning this clone itself: The identical CDR3 is also encoded by other nucleotide sequences in the sample. The chain employs TRBV5-4 and TRBJ1-2; the D is unclear. Trimming cost V 0 bases and J 1 base, with 4 bases left between them. There are 13 residues in the CDR3. CDR1 SGHNT and CDR2 YYREEE come from the germline V gene (reference sequence). The CDR3 DNA is TGTGCCAGCAGCTTGGACAGTAACTATGGCTACACCTTC. The encoded protein is CASSLDSNYGYTF.

CDR3 region: CASSTEQGAGELFF. The CDR3 DNA follows: TGTGCCAGCAGCACGGAGCAGGGGGCCGGGGAGCTGTTTTTT. V usage is TRBV7-9 and J usage is TRBJ2-2; TRBD1 agrees at 7 bases. In germline, CDR1 is SEHNR, CDR2 FQNEAQ (reference sequence). This CDR3 has 14 residues. V gave up 5 bases and J gave up 6 bases; unmatched junction bases: 6. Filled out from reference TRBV7-9 and TRBJ2-2, the complete variable domain reads DTGVSQNPRHKITKRGQNVTFRCDPISEHNRLYWYRQTLGQGPEFLTYFQNEAQLEKSRLLSDRFSAERPKGSFSTLEIQRTEQGDSAMYLCASSTEQGAGELFFGEGSRLTVL.